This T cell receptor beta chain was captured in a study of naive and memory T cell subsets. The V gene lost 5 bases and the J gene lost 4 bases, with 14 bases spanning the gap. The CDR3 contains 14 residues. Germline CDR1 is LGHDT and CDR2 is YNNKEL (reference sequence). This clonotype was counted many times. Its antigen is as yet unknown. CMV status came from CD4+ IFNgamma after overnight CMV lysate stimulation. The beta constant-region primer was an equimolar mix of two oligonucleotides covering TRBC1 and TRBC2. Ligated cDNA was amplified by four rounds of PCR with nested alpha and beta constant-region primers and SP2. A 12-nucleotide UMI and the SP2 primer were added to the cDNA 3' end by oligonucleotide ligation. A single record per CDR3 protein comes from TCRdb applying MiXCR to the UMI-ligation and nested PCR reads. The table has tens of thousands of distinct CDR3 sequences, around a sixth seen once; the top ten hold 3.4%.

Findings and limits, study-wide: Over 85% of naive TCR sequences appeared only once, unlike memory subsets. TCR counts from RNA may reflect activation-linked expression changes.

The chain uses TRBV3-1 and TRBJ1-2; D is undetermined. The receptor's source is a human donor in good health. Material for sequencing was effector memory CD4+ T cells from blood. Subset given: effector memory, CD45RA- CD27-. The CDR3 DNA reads TGTGCCAGCAGCATCGGGTCTTCGGCCTATGGCTACACCTTC. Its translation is CASSIGSSAYGYTF.